This T cell receptor (beta chain) came from a study of tumor and adjacent non-tumor tissue in lung cancer. Study context: Stage I to III disease affected approximately 11 men and roughly 5 women aged roughly 31 to 85. On average, productive TCRbeta reads reached about 4.2 million per sample. Study observations and caveats: Significantly higher TCR diversity was found in tumor than normal lung.

The CDR3 region is 14 residues in length, termini included. Germline V gene data show CDR1 as SGHAT and CDR2 as FQNNGV. TCRbeta libraries were built with three rounds of nested PCR, modified from ARM-PCR. MiXCR was run by TCRdb on the multiplex PCR reads, yielding one entry per CDR3 protein. The sample has under 95,000 distinct CDR3 sequences; approximately 80% are singletons. Concerning this clonotype itself: Its antigen remains unidentified. The DNA is left out, because the CDR3 cannot be placed on it with certainty; the CDR3 is given as TCRdb lists it.

RNA was extracted from bulk tissue without any cell sorting. Distant lung tissue was collected more than 3 cm away from the tumor edge. Newly diagnosed lung cancer patients had thoracic surgery in China, August–late 2014, without prior chemotherapy. The source of this sequence is a man between 60 and 75 years old with non-small cell lung cancer. The chain recombines TRBV11-2 with TRBJ1-1; the table names TRBD1, a call not compared with the DNA. Source material: distant non-tumor lung tissue. The chain's CDR3 is CASSLVGRGTETFF.